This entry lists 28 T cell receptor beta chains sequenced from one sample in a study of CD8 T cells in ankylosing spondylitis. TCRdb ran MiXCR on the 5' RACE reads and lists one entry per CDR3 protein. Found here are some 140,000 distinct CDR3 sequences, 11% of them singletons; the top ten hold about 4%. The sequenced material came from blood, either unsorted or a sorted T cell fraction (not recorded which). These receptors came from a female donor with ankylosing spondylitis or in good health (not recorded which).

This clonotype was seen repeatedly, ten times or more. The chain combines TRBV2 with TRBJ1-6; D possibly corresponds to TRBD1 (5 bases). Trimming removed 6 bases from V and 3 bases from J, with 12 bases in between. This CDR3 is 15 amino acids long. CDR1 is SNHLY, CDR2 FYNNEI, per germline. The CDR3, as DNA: TGTGCCAGCAGGACCGGCGACAGCTATAATTCACCCCTCCACTTT. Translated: CASRTGDSYNSPLHF.

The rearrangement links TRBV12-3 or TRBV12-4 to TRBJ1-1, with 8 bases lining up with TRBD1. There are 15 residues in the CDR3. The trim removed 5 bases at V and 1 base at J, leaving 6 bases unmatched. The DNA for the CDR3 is TGTGCCAGCAGTACGCGACAGGGGCGGAACACTGAAGCTTTCTTT. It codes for CASSTRQGRNTEAFF.

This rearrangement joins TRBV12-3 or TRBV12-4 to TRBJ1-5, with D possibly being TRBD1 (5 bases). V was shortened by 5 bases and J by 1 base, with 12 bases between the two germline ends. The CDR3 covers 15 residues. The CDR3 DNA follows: TGTGCCAGCAGTACGGGGCCTGGGAGCAATCAGCCCCAGCATTTT. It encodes CASSTGPGSNQPQHF.

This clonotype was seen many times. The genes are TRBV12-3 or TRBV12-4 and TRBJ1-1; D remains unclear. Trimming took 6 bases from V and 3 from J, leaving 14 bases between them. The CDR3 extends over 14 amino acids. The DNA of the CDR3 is TGTGCCAGCAGACTGACGGGCCGGTACACTGAAGCTTTCTTT. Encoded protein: CASRLTGRYTEAFF.

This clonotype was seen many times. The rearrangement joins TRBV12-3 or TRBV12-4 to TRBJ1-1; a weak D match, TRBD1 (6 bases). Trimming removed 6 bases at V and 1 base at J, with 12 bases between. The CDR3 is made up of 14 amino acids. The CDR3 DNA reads TGTGCCAGCAGGCCAAGGGGGGGGAACACTGAAGCTTTCTTT. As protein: CASRPRGGNTEAFF.

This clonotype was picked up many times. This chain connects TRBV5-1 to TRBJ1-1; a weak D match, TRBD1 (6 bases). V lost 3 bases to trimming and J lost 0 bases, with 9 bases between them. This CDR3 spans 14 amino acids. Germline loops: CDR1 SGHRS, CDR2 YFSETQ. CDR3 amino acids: CASSSTGVNTEAFF. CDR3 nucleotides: TGCGCCAGCAGCTCGACAGGAGTGAACACTGAAGCTTTCTTT. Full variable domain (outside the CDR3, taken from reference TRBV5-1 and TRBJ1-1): KAGVTQTPRYLIKTRGQQVTLSCSPISGHRSVSWYQQTPGQGLQFLFEYFSETQRNKGNFPGRFSGRQFSNSRSEMNVSTLELGDSALYLCASSSTGVNTEAFFGQGTRLTVV.

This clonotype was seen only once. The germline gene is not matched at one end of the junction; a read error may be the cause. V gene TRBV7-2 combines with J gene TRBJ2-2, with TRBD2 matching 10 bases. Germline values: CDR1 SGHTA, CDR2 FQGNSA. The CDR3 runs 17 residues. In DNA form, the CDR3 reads TGTGCCAGCAGCCCCTGGACTAGCGGAACGAACATCGGGGAGCTGTTTTTT. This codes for CASSPWTSGTNIGELFF.

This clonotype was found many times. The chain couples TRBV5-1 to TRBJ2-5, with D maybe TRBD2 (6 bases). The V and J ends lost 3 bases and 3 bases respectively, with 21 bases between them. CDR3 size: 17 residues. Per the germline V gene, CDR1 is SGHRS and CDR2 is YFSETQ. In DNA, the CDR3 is TGCGCCAGCAGCTCGACGGGGTGGCCGGGAGTGGAAGAGACCCAGTACTTC. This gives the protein CASSSTGWPGVEETQYF.

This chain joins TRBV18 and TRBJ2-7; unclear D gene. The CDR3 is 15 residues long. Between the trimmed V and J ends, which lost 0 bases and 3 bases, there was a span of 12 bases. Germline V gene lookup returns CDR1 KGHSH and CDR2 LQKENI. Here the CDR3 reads CASSPPASGVYEQYF. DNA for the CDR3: TGTGCCAGCTCACCACCGGCGTCTGGGGTCTACGAGCAGTACTTC. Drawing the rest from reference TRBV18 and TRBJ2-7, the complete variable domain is NAGVMQNPRHLVRRRGQEARLRCSPMKGHSHVYWYRQLPEEGLKFMVYLQKENIIDESGMPKERFSAEFPKEGPSILRIQQVVRGDSAAYFCASSPPASGVYEQYFGPGTRLTVT.

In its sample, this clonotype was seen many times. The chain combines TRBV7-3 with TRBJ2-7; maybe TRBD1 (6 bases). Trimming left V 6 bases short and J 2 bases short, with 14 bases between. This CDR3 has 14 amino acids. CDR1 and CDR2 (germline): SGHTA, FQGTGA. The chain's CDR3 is CASSSFDRPYEQYF. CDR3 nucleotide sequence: TGTGCCAGCAGTTCATTCGACAGGCCCTACGAGCAGTACTTC.

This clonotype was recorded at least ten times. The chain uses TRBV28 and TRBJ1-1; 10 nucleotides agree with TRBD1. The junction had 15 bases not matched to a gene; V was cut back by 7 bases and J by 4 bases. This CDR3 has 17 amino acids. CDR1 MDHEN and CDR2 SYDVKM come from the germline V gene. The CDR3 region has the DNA TGTGCCAGCACCGAATTAGGACAGGGGGTTCGTGGCACTGAAGCTTTCTTT. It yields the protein CASTELGQGVRGTEAFF.

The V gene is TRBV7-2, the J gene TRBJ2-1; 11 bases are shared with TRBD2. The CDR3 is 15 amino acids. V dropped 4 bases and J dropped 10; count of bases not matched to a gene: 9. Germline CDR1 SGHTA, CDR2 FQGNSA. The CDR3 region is CASSSTSGTSREQFF. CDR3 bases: TGTGCCAGCAGCTCGACTAGCGGGACGTCCAGAGAGCAGTTCTTC.

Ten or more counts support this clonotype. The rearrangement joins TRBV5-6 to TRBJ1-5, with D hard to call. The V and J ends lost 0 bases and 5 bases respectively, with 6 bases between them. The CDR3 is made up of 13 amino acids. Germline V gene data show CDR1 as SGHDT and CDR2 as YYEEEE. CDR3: CASSLVADQPQHF. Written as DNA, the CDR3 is TGTGCCAGCAGCTTGGTCGCGGATCAGCCCCAGCATTTT.

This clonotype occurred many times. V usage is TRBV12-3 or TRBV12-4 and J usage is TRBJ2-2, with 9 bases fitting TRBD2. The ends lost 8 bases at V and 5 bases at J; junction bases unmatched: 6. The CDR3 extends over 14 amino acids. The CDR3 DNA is TGTGCCAGCGGAAGGCTAGCGGGGACCGGGGAGCTGTTTTTT. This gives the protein CASGRLAGTGELFF.

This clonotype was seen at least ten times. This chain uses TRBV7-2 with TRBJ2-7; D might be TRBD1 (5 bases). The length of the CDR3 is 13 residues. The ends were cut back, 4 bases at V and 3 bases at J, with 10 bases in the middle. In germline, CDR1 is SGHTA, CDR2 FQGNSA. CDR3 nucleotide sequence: TGTGCCAGCAGCTCCATGACAGACTACGAGCAGTACTTC. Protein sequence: CASSSMTDYEQYF.

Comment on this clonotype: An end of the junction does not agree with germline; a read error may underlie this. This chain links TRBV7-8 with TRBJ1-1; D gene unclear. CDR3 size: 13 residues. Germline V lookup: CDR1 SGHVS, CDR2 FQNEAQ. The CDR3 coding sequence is TGTGGCAGCAGGTCGTTTCCTAACACTGATGCTTTCTTT. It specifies CGSRSFPNTDAFF.

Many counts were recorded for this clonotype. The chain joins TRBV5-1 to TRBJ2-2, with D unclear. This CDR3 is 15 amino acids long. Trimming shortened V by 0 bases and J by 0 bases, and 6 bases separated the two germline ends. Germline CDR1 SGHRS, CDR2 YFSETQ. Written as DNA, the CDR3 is TGCGCCAGCAGCTTGGCCGTATCGAACACCGGGGAGCTGTTTTTT. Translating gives CASSLAVSNTGELFF. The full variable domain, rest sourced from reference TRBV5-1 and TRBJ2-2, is KAGVTQTPRYLIKTRGQQVTLSCSPISGHRSVSWYQQTPGQGLQFLFEYFSETQRNKGNFPGRFSGRQFSNSRSEMNVSTLELGDSALYLCASSLAVSNTGELFFGEGSRLTVL.

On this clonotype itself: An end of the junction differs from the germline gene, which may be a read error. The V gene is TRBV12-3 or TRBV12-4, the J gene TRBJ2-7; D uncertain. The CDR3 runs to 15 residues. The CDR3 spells CASSSILGRLYVQYF. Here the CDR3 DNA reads TGTGCTAGCAGTTCCATCTTGGGCCGATTATACGTGCAGTACTTC.

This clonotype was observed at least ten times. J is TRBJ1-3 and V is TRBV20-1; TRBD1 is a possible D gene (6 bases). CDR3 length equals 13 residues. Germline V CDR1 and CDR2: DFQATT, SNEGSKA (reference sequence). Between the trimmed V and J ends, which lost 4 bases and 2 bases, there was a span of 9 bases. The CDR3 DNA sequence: TGCAGTGCTAAGGAGGGGGCTGGAAACACCATATATTTT. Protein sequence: CSAKEGAGNTIYF.

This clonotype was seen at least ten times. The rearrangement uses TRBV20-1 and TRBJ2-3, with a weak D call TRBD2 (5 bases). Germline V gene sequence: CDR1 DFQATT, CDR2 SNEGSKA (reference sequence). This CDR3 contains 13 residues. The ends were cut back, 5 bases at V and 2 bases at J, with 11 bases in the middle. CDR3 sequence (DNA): TGCAGTGCTCAACGGACTCACACAGATACGCAGTATTTT. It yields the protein CSAQRTHTDTQYF.

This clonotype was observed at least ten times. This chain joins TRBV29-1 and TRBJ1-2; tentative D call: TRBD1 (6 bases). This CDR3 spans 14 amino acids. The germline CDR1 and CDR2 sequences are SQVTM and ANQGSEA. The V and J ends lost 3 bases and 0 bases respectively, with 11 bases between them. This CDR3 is CSVEGTPANYGYTF. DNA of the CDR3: TGCAGCGTTGAGGGGACACCCGCTAACTATGGCTACACCTTC. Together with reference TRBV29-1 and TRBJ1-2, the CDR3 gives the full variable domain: SAVISQKPSRDICQRGTSLTIQCQVDSQVTMMFWYRQQPGQSLTLIATANQGSEATYESGFVIDKFPISRPNLTFSTLTVSNMSPEDSSIYLCSVEGTPANYGYTFGSGTRLTVV.

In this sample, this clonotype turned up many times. The CDR3 coding sequence is TGTGCCAGCAGTAAACACAGGGGACTCTCTGGAAACACCATATATTTT. Its protein product is CASSKHRGLSGNTIYF. The V and J genes are TRBV27 and TRBJ1-3; 7 positions match TRBD1. There are 16 residues in the CDR3. Trimming cost V 5 bases and J 0 bases; bases outside gene matches: 7. The V gene's germline CDR1 is MNHEY and CDR2 SMNVEV (reference sequence).

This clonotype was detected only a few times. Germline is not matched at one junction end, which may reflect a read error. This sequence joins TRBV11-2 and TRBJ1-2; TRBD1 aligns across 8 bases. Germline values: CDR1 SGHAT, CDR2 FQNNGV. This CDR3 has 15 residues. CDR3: CASSLAGQGRRTYPF. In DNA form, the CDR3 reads TGTGCCAGCAGCTTAGCCGGACAGGGTCGGAGAACTTACCCCTTC.

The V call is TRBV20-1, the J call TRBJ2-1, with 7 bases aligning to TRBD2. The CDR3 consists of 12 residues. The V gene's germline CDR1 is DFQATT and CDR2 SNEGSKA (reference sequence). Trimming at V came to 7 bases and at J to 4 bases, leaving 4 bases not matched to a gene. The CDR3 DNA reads TGCAGTGGCCAGCGGGAATACAATGAGCAGTTCTTC. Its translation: CSGQREYNEQFF.

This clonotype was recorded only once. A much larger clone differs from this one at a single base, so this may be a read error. The CDR3 nucleotides are TGTGCCAACAGGGACGCTGTAGCCAAAAACATTCAGTACTTC. Protein sequence: CANRDAVAKNIQYF. The chain links TRBV28 to TRBJ2-4; the D gene is possibly TRBD1 (6 bases). The V end was cut by 10 bases, the J end by 0 bases, with 13 bases between. The CDR3 is made up of 14 amino acids. Germline loops: CDR1 MDHEN, CDR2 SYDVKM.

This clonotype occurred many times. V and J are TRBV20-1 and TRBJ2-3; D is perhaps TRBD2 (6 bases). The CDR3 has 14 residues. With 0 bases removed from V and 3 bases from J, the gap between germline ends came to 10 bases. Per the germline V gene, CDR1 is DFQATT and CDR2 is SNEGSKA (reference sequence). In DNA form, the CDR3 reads TGCAGTGCTAGAGATTTCGGGGGAACAGATACGCAGTATTTT. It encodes CSARDFGGTDTQYF.

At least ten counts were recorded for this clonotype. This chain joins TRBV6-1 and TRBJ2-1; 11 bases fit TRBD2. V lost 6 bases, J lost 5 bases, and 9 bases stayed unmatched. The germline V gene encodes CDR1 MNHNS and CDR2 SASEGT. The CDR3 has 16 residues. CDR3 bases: TGTGCCAGCAGCGTCCCCGGGACTAGCGGAAACAATGAGCAGTTCTTC. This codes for CASSVPGTSGNNEQFF.

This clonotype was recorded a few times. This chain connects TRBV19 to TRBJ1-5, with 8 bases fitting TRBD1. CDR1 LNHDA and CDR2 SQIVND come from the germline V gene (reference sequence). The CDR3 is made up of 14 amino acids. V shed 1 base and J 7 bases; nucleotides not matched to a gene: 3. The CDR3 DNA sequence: TGTGCCAGTAGTATAGTCCCAGGGGGCCAGCCCCAGCATTTT. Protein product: CASSIVPGGQPQHF.